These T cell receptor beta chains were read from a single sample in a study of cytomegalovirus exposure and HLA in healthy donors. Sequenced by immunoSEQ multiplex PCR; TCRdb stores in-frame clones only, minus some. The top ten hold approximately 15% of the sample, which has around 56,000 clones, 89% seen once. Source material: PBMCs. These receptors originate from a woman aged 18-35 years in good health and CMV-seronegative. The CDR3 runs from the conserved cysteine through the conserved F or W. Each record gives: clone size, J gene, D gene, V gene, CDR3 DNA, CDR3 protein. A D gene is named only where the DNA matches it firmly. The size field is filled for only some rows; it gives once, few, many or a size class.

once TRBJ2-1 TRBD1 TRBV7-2 TGTGCCAGCTTCCGGGCAGGGGGTTACAATGAGCAGTTCTTC CASFRAGGYNEQFF
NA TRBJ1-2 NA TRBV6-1 TGTGCCAGCAGTGAAGGTGGACAGCCAATCTATGGCTACACCTTC CASSEGGQPIYGYTF
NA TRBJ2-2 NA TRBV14 TGTGCCAGCAGCCAAGATGGGGGGACGGGGGAGCTGTTTTTT CASSQDGGTGELFF
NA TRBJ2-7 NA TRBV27 TGTGCCAGCGGGGGGTCGGGCGGTGTTGTAGGGTACGAGCAGTACTTC CASGGSGGVVGYEQYF
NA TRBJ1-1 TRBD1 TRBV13 TGTGCCAGCAGCTGGGGGACAGGTAGGACAACTGAAGCTTTCTTT CASSWGTGRTTEAFF
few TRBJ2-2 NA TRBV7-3 TGTGCCAGCAGCTCACCGGGGAAAGGGGAGCTGTTTTTT CASSSPGKGELFF
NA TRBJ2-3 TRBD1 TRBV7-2 TGTGCCAGCAGCTACTCACCTGGGACAGGAAGCACAGATACGCAGTATTTT CASSYSPGTGSTDTQYF
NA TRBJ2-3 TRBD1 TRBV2 TGTGCCAGCAAAGACAGGGGGTACACAGATACGCAGTATTTT CASKDRGYTDTQYF
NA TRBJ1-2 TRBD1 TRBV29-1 TGCAGCGTTGGCCAGGGGGGGACAGGGGGCGACAGTAACTATGGCTACACCTTC CSVGQGGTGGDSNYGYTF
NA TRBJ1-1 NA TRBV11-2 TGTGCCAGCAGCCCAGGTTTAATGAACACTGAAGCTTTCTTT CASSPGLMNTEAFF
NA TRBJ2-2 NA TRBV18 TGTGCCAGCTCACCAACCCCAGGGGTCACGAACACCGGGGAGCTGTTTTTT CASSPTPGVTNTGELFF
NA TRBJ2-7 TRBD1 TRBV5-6 TGTGCCAGCGGGGACAGGGGAGCGGAGGAGCAGTACTTC CASGDRGAEEQYF
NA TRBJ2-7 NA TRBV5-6 TGTGCCAGCAGCTTGTGGGCAGCCGCGACCTACGAGCAGTACTTC CASSLWAAATYEQYF
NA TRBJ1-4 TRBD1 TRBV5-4 TGTGCCAGCAGCTTGAGGACAGGGGAGGGTGAAAAACTGTTTTTT CASSLRTGEGEKLFF
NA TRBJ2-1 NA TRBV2 TGTGCCAGAGCCCTAGACAGCAATGAGCAGTTCTTC CARALDSNEQFF
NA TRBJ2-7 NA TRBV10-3 TGTGCCATCAGTGAATTGCCGGGAACCTCCTACGAGCAGTACTTC CAISELPGTSYEQYF
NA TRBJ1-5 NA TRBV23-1 TGCGCCAGCAGTCAATCCCGTCAGAGGCCGGACAATCAGCCCCAGCATTTT CASSQSRQRPDNQPQHF
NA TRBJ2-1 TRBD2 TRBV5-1 TGCGCCAGCAGCTCCAGGACTAGCGGGAGTATCAATGAGCAGTTCTTC CASSSRTSGSINEQFF
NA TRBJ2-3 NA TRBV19 TGTGCCAGTAGTCCGCGGGACAGCGGCACAGATACGCAGTATTTT CASSPRDSGTDTQYF
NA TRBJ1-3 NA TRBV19 TGTGCCAGTAGTATGCGGGGCTCTGGAAACACCATATATTTT CASSMRGSGNTIYF
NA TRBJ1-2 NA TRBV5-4 TGTGCCAGCAGCTTGGAGAAGGGGTATGGCTACACCTTC CASSLEKGYGYTF
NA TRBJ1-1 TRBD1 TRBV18 TGTGCCAGCTCACCACAAAGGGGACAGTTGAACACTGAAGCTTTCTTT CASSPQRGQLNTEAFF
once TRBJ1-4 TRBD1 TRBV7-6 TGTGCCAGCAGCTCTGAACAGGGGGCTAATGAAAAACTGTTTTTT CASSSEQGANEKLFF
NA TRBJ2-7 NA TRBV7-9 TGTGCCAGCAGCCCCCAGGGTTTCTACGAGCAGTACTTC CASSPQGFYEQYF
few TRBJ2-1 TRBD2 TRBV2 TGTGCCAGCAGTGTCCCTAGCGGAAAACACAATGAGCAGTTCTTC CASSVPSGKHNEQFF
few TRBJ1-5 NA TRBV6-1 TGTGCCAGCAGTGAATACCAGGGAAGCAATCAGCCCCAGCATTTT CASSEYQGSNQPQHF